These T cell receptor beta chains were read from a single sample in a study of naive and memory T cell subsets. MiXCR, run by TCRdb on the UMI-ligation and nested PCR reads, gives a single entry per CDR3 protein. The table has 85,000 to 130,000 distinct CDR3 sequences, more than 12% seen once. Specimen: naive CD8+ T cells from blood. The receptors stem from a human donor in good health. The CDR3 runs from the conserved cysteine through the conserved F or W. A D gene is named only where the DNA matches it firmly. Rows may omit the clone size; those that give it use once, few, many or a size class.

>few|.|TRBV4-3|TRBJ2-3
TGCGCCAGCAGCCAAGATTCGAGGACACTGGATACGCAGTATTTT
CASSQDSRTLDTQYF
>.|.|TRBV23-1|TRBJ2-5
TGCGCCAGCAGTCGAGTAGCCGAGTTCCCAGAGACCCAGTACTTC
CASSRVAEFPETQYF
>.|.|TRBV7-9|TRBJ1-5
TGTGCCAGCAGTGACGGCGGTGTCGGCAATCAGCCCCAGCATTTT
CASSDGGVGNQPQHF
>few|.|TRBV28|TRBJ2-3
TGTGCCAGCAGTTCGGATACGCAGTATTTT
CASSSDTQYF
>.|TRBD1|TRBV6-6|TRBJ2-2
TGTGCCACCAAACAGGGGACGAACACCGGGGAGCTGTTTTTT
CATKQGTNTGELFF
>few|.|TRBV6-6|TRBJ2-2
TGTGCCAGCGTGGGCCCTAGGGACACCGGGGAGCTGTTTTTT
CASVGPRDTGELFF
>few|.|TRBV5-5|TRBJ1-1
TGTGCCAGCAGATTAACCAGGGGTTCGAACACTGAAGCTTTCTTT
CASRLTRGSNTEAFF
>.|.|TRBV7-9|TRBJ2-6
TGTGCCAGCAACCAACCCTCAGTGACCCCTGGGGCCAACGTCCTGACTTTC
CASNQPSVTPGANVLTF
>.|TRBD2|TRBV5-6|TRBJ2-3
TGTGCCAGCAGCTTGGTGCTAGCGGGCACAGATACGCAGTATTTT
CASSLVLAGTDTQYF
>many|TRBD1|TRBV19|TRBJ2-1
TGTGCCAGTAGTGAAGGGGACAGGGCGGGGGATGAGCAGTTCTTC
CASSEGDRAGDEQFF
>.|.|TRBV12-3/TRBV12-4|TRBJ2-1
TGTGCCAGCAGCCCTAGCGTAAGCTCCTACAATGAGCAGTTCTTC
CASSPSVSSYNEQFF
>few|.|TRBV18|TRBJ2-5
TGTGCCAGCTCAGAGGACAACCAAGAGACCCAGTACTTC
CASSEDNQETQYF
>few|TRBD1|TRBV6-6|TRBJ1-2
TGTGCCAGCAGCTATCCGGGACAGGGGGCTGGCTACACCTTC
CASSYPGQGAGYTF
>few|TRBD1|TRBV4-1|TRBJ1-1
TGCGCCAGCAGCCAAGAATTACGGGGACAGCGGAACACTGAAGCTTTCTTT
CASSQELRGQRNTEAFF
>.|TRBD2|TRBV3-1|TRBJ2-2
TGTGCCAGCAGCCCCCGCACTAGCGGGATTACCGGGGAGCTGTTTTTT
CASSPRTSGITGELFF
>many|.|TRBV30|TRBJ2-5
TGTGCCTGGGGTGTGGGGACCCAGTACTTC
CAWGVGTQYF
>.|TRBD1|TRBV10-3|TRBJ2-2
TGTGCCATCAGTGATCCGGGACAGATGACTTCCAAAAGGGGCACCGGGGAGCTGTTTTTT
CAISDPGQMTSKRGTGELFF
>few|.|TRBV12-3/TRBV12-4|TRBJ2-1
TGTGCCAGCCGGTGGGGGGGGCGAGGGAATGAGCAGTTCTTC
CASRWGGRGNEQFF
>many|.|TRBV11-3|TRBJ2-3
TGTGCCAGCAGCCCGCGGACGGACCCGGGGACAGATACGCAGTATTTT
CASSPRTDPGTDTQYF
>.|.|TRBV6-6|TRBJ2-7
TGTGCCAGCACCGATTCCTTCGTTTACTACGAGCAGTACTTC
CASTDSFVYYEQYF
>.|TRBD2|TRBV3-1|TRBJ2-1
TGTGCCAGCAGCCAGTACACTAGCGGGAGAGCCCTTTACAATGAGCAGTTCTTC
CASSQYTSGRALYNEQFF
>.|TRBD2|TRBV9|TRBJ2-3
TGTGCCAGCAGCGTATGGCCTAGCGGGGGAGGGGTCGAAGATACGCAGTATTTT
CASSVWPSGGGVEDTQYF
>.|TRBD1|TRBV6-5|TRBJ2-2
TGTGCCAGCAGTTCGCGACAGGGAGCAACCGGGGAGCTGTTTTTT
CASSSRQGATGELFF
>many|.|TRBV28|TRBJ1-6
TGTGCCAGCAGTTTATTGGACAGTCTTAATTCACCCCTCCACTTT
CASSLLDSLNSPLHF
>many|.|TRBV6-1|TRBJ2-5
TGTGCCAGCAGTCGCCCGGACAGTCAAGAGACCCAGTACTTC
CASSRPDSQETQYF
>few|TRBD1|TRBV5-4|TRBJ1-1
TGTGCCAGCAGCCGGGACAGGGACACTGAAGCTTTCTTT
CASSRDRDTEAFF
>few|.|TRBV21-1|TRBJ2-5
TGTGCCAGCAGCGGCAGGGGGTGGGAGACCCAGTACTTC
CASSGRGWETQYF
>.|TRBD2|TRBV5-6|TRBJ2-1
TGTGCCAGCAGCTTGGCGCTAGCGGGCCGCAATGAGCAGTTCTTC
CASSLALAGRNEQFF
>few|TRBD2|TRBV18|TRBJ2-4
TGTGCCAGCTCACTTGACTTACTAGCGGGTCGTAGCATTCAGTACTTC
CASSLDLLAGRSIQYF
>many|.|TRBV20-1|TRBJ2-5
TGCAGTGCCAATATGCCAGAATCGACAGAGACCCAGTACTTC
CSANMPESTETQYF
>few|TRBD1|TRBV7-9|TRBJ2-1
TGTGCCAGCAGCCAAAGACAGGGGGCCGACAATGAGCAGTTCTTC
CASSQRQGADNEQFF
>many|.|TRBV20-1|TRBJ1-5
TGCAGTGCTAGAGTTGGGCCAAAGGAGCCCCAGCATTTT
CSARVGPKEPQHF
>.|TRBD1|TRBV19|TRBJ1-6
TGTGCCAGTAGTGTCAGACAGGGTTCGGGTAATTCACCCCTCCACTTT
CASSVRQGSGNSPLHF
>few|.|TRBV12-3/TRBV12-4|TRBJ2-1
TGTGCCAGCATGGTCCGGTCCTTGTACAATGAGCAGTTCTTC
CASMVRSLYNEQFF
>few|TRBD2|TRBV27|TRBJ2-1
TGTGCCAGCAGTGATGGACTAGCTTACAATGAGCAGTTCTTC
CASSDGLAYNEQFF
>.|.|TRBV11-1|TRBJ2-7
TGTGCCAGCAGCTTAGCTGTTAGCGGAGAAACCTGGGAGCAGTACTTC
CASSLAVSGETWEQYF
>.|TRBD2|TRBV12-3/TRBV12-4|TRBJ2-3
TGTGCCAGCAGTTTAGCGGAGGGACTAGCAACAGATACGCAGTATTTT
CASSLAEGLATDTQYF
>few|.|TRBV7-7|TRBJ1-3
TGTGCCAGCAGCCCCCGTTACGAGGAGAACACCATATATTTT
CASSPRYEENTIYF
>.|.|TRBV12-3/TRBV12-4|TRBJ1-1
TGTGCCACCTTAGAGGGGTTGGCGAACACTGAAGCTTTCTTT
CATLEGLANTEAFF
>few|TRBD1|TRBV28|TRBJ1-2
TGTGCCAGCAGTTTATACAACCTTCTACAGGGGGATGCCAATGGCTACACCTTC
CASSLYNLLQGDANGYTF
>.|.|TRBV15|TRBJ1-3
TGTGCCACCAGCAGAGTCATCCCGAGGTCGGGAAACACCATATATTTT
CATSRVIPRSGNTIYF
>.|.|TRBV12-3/TRBV12-4|TRBJ2-7
TGTGCCAGCAGTCGGTCCGCGGGTGTGGCGGGGTACGAGCAGTACTTC
CASSRSAGVAGYEQYF
>.|.|TRBV15|TRBJ2-7
TGTGCCACCAGCAGATGGACCGCCAATCTCTACGAGCAGTACTTC
CATSRWTANLYEQYF
>.|.|TRBV12-3/TRBV12-4|TRBJ2-2
TGTGCCAGCAGTTTAGTGGCCCCGACCGGGGAGCTGTTTTTT
CASSLVAPTGELFF
>.|.|TRBV5-6|TRBJ2-5
TGTGCCAGCAGCTTGTCGCCCGAGACCCAGTACTTC
CASSLSPETQYF
>few|.|TRBV10-3|TRBJ2-3
TGTGCCATCAGTGAGTACACAGATACGCAGTATTTT
CAISEYTDTQYF
>.|.|TRBV5-1|TRBJ2-5
TGCGCCAGCGGGGGCGTAGCAGGGGAGACCCAGTACTTC
CASGGVAGETQYF
>.|.|TRBV21-1|TRBJ1-1
TGTGCCAGCAGCAAAGGTGGAGGAGGGAACACTGAAGCTTTCTTT
CASSKGGGGNTEAFF
>.|.|TRBV3-1|TRBJ2-5
TGTGCCAGCAGCCAATATCCTCCGGACAGACAAGAAGAGACCCAGTACTTC
CASSQYPPDRQEETQYF
>.|.|TRBV4-2|TRBJ1-5
TGTGCCAGCAGCCAAGTGTTAGCGGAGAATCAGCCCCAGCATTTT
CASSQVLAENQPQHF
>many|.|TRBV2|TRBJ2-7
TGTGCCAGCAGGGCAGGCTCCTACGAGCAGTACTTC
CASRAGSYEQYF
>many|TRBD2|TRBV6-6|TRBJ2-1
TGTGCCAGCAGTAAAAATGCCGCGATTAGCGGGAGTCGCAATGAGCAGTTCTTC
CASSKNAAISGSRNEQFF
>.|.|TRBV7-9|TRBJ2-1
TGTGCCAGCAGCGATCCAGGGGGGGAATACAATGAGCAGTTCTTC
CASSDPGGEYNEQFF
>.|.|TRBV5-1|TRBJ1-2
TGCGCCAGCAGCTTGGAAGGGGGCTATGGCTACACCTTC
CASSLEGGYGYTF
>.|.|TRBV27|TRBJ2-1
TGTGCCAGCAGTTTATTCTCGGACAATGAGCAGTTCTTC
CASSLFSDNEQFF
>many|TRBD1|TRBV28|TRBJ2-1
TGTGCCAGCAGCAGCACGGGACAGGGTTCCTACAATGAGCAGTTCTTC
CASSSTGQGSYNEQFF
>many|.|TRBV6-2/TRBV6-3|TRBJ2-1
TGTGCCAGCAGTGCGGTTGGATATGAGCAGTTCTTC
CASSAVGYEQFF
>few|TRBD1|TRBV9|TRBJ1-1
TGTGCCAGCAGCGTATTGGACAGGACGATGAACACTGAAGCTTTCTTT
CASSVLDRTMNTEAFF
>.|.|TRBV13|TRBJ2-7
TGTGCCAGCAGCTCAGAGGGACCTAGCGAGCAGTACTTC
CASSSEGPSEQYF